These 25 T cell receptor beta chains were sequenced from one sample in a study of OX40 agonist ivuxolimab in advanced cancers. This table comes from immunoSEQ multiplex PCR, and its TCRdb copy is limited to in-frame clones, with some not included. The top ten hold 0.45% to 0.6% of the sample, which has about 93,000 clones, about 91% seen once. The source material was CD4+ or CD8+ T cells sorted from blood, sampled in a trial of the OX40 agonist ivuxolimab. The receptors were gathered from an adult with an advanced solid tumor such as melanoma, head and neck, liver or kidney cancer.

The V call is TRBV6-5, the J call TRBJ1-4; 11 nucleotides align to TRBD1. CDR1 is MNHEY and CDR2 is SVGAGI in the germline V gene. V shed 5 bases, J shed 8 bases, and the junction held 4 bases outside the gene matches. CDR3 size: 14 residues. The CDR3 bases are TGTGCCAGCAGTAACCGGGACAGGGGGGAAAAACTGTTTTTT. Protein: CASSNRDRGEKLFF.

The chain carries TRBV5-8 and TRBJ1-2; a weak D match, TRBD1 (6 bases). The CDR3 spans 17 residues. Germline CDR1 SGHTS, CDR2 YDEGEE. V dropped 0 bases and J dropped 1 base, with 16 bases sitting between them. The CDR3: CASSLGVARTVNYGYTF. CDR3 nucleotide sequence: TGTGCCAGCAGCTTGGGGGTAGCGAGGACAGTTAACTATGGCTACACCTTC.

The V call is TRBV6-1, the J call TRBJ1-2; possible D gene TRBD1, 6 bases. CDR1 and CDR2 (germline): MNHNS, SASEGT. V was cut by 7 bases and J by 8 bases, with 17 bases left in between. CDR3 size: 13 residues. CDR3 bases: TGTGCCAGCACCCAAGACAGGCTAGGCGGCTACACCTTC. Its protein product is CASTQDRLGGYTF.

The gene calls are TRBV11-3 and TRBJ1-4; D ambiguous. The CDR3 is 13 amino acids. The germline V gene encodes CDR1 SGHNT and CDR2 YENEEA. V was trimmed by 1 base and J by 4 bases, leaving 4 bases between them. The CDR3 is CASSLVFNEKLFF. As DNA, the CDR3 is TGTGCCAGCAGCTTAGTTTTTAATGAAAAACTGTTTTTT.

This chain connects TRBV30 to TRBJ2-1; D not certain. CDR1 and CDR2 (germline): GTSNPN, SVGIG (reference sequence). V lost 3 bases to trimming and J lost 4 bases, with 7 bases between them. The CDR3 loop spans 12 amino acids. CDR3 coding DNA: TGTGCCTGGAGGGCCCCTTACAATGAGCAGTTCTTC. Its translation: CAWRAPYNEQFF.

The gene calls are TRBV18 and TRBJ1-2; D gene uncertain. The CDR3 totals 13 residues. Germline V gives CDR1 KGHSH, CDR2 LQKENI. The V end lost 5 bases, the J end lost 4 bases, and 11 bases lay between the germline ends. The DNA for the CDR3 is TGTGCCAGCTCAAAGGCCGGGAGCTATGGCTACACCTTC. Encoded protein: CASSKAGSYGYTF.

This chain uses TRBV6-6 with TRBJ2-5, with TRBD1 matching over 8 bases. The CDR3 is 13 amino acids. V lost 6 bases, J lost 2 bases, and 2 bases stayed unmatched. The germline V gene encodes CDR1 MNHNY and CDR2 SVGAGI (reference sequence). The CDR3 nucleotides are TGTGCCAGCAGCGGACAGGGACAAGAGACCCAGTACTTC. This gives the protein CASSGQGQETQYF.

This clone was detected once. The rearrangement links TRBV5-5 to TRBJ2-7; 10 bases align to TRBD2. Trimming removed 3 bases from V and 2 bases from J; junction bases left unmatched: 5. This CDR3 region has 15 residues. Germline loops: CDR1 SGHKS, CDR2 YYEKEE (reference sequence). In nucleotides, the CDR3 is TGTGCCAGCAGCTCCGGACTAGCGGAGACCTACGAGCAGTACTTC. Translation: CASSSGLAETYEQYF. Based on the CDR3 plus reference TRBV5-5 and TRBJ2-7, the full variable domain is DAGVTQSPTHLIKTRGQQVTLRCSPISGHKSVSWYQQVLGQGPQFIFQYYEKEERGRGNFPDRFSARQFPNYSSELNVNALLLGDSALYLCASSSGLAETYEQYFGPGTRLTVT.

About this clone itself: Sequence at one end of the junction differs from germline and may be a read error. The chain recombines TRBV14 with TRBJ2-1, with 10 positions matching TRBD2. This CDR3 has 16 amino acids. The germline V gene has CDR1 SGHDN and CDR2 FVKESK. CDR3 sequence: CASSHQTSGWYSSQVF. The CDR3, as DNA: TGTGCCAGCAGCCATCAGACTAGCGGGTGGTATTCGTCACAGGTCTTC.

V and J are TRBV6-4 and TRBJ2-7; TRBD1 matches 10 bases. Germline-derived CDR1 and CDR2 are MRHNA and SNTAGT. V shed 6 bases, J shed 2 bases, and the junction held 7 bases outside the gene matches. The CDR3 consists of 15 residues. The CDR3 sequence is CASRPRDRGAYEQYF. The CDR3 nucleotides read TGTGCCAGCAGGCCCCGGGACAGGGGCGCCTACGAGCAGTACTTC.

Only one count was recorded for this clone. The genes are TRBV11-3 and TRBJ2-7; D is possibly TRBD2 (6 bases). CDR1 is SGHNT and CDR2 is YENEEA in the germline V gene. This CDR3 has 16 amino acids. V was clipped by 1 base and J by 3 bases, with 16 bases between them. CDR3 sequence (DNA): TGTGCCAGCAGCTTAGGGGCCGCACTAGCCCTCTACGAGCAGTACTTC. Amino acid sequence: CASSLGAALALYEQYF.

CDR3 region: CASSLPGAGGPPPGELFF. CDR3 coding DNA: TGTGCCAGCAGTTTACCTGGAGCAGGAGGACCACCCCCCGGGGAGCTGTTTTTT. The V and J genes are TRBV27 and TRBJ2-2; D perhaps matches TRBD2 (5 bases). V gave up 2 bases and J gave up 6 bases, with 22 bases separating them. The germline V gene encodes CDR1 MNHEY and CDR2 SMNVEV (reference sequence). The CDR3 runs 18 residues.

This rearrangement joins TRBV7-9 to TRBJ2-2; TRBD1 matches at 9 bases. After removal of 2 bases from V and 5 bases from J, the junction contained 6 bases not matched to a gene. Germline V gene data show CDR1 as SEHNR and CDR2 as FQNEAQ (reference sequence). The CDR3 is 16 amino acids. As DNA, the CDR3 is TGTGCCAGCAGCTTAAGGTCCGGACAGGGGACCGGGGAGCTGTTTTTT. It yields the protein CASSLRSGQGTGELFF.

The CDR3 region is CASSYKGVKTDGYTF. CDR3 in DNA: TGTGCCAGCAGTTATAAGGGGGTGAAGACGGATGGCTACACCTTC. V is TRBV6-6 and J is TRBJ1-2, with TRBD1 as a possible D gene (6 bases). Trimming removed 3 bases at V and 6 bases at J, with 17 bases between. The germline V gene encodes CDR1 MNHNY and CDR2 SVGAGI (reference sequence). CDR3 length: 15 residues.

With regard to this clone: The junction and the germline gene differ at one end; a read error may be behind it. The chain combines TRBV6-1 with TRBJ2-3, with D possibly matching TRBD1 (5 bases). The CDR3 spans 13 residues. CDR1 is MNHNS and CDR2 is SASEGT in the germline V gene. CDR3 in DNA: TGTGCCAGCAATGAAAGGGGATCGGATACGCAGTATTTT. Translation: CASNERGSDTQYF.

The chain carries TRBV13 and TRBJ2-2, with D possibly being TRBD1 (6 bases). Deletions cut 5 bases from V and 0 bases from J, with 16 bases between. Germline lookup yields CDR1 PRHDT and CDR2 FYEKMQ (reference sequence). The CDR3 runs 17 residues. This CDR3 is CASSPQGHHANTGELFF. Here the CDR3 DNA reads TGTGCCAGCAGCCCCCAGGGACACCACGCGAACACCGGGGAGCTGTTTTTT.

The chain has TRBV2 and TRBJ2-1; 12 positions agree with TRBD2. J lost 10 bases, V lost 7 bases, and 14 bases had no gene match. From germline, CDR1 is SNHLY and CDR2 FYNNEI. The CDR3 contains 16 residues. CDR3 sequence (DNA): TGTGCCAGCACCTACCTCACTAGCGGGGGGCTTGGGGAGCAGTTCTTC. Protein product: CASTYLTSGGLGEQFF.

The chain links TRBV18 to TRBJ2-7; 8 bases align to TRBD1. The CDR3 is made up of 13 amino acids. Trimming removed 2 bases from V and 7 bases from J; junction bases left unmatched: 4. In germline, CDR1 is KGHSH, CDR2 LQKENI. CDR3 coding DNA: TGTGCCAGCTCACCAGGGACAGGTTGGGAGCAGTACTTC. As protein: CASSPGTGWEQYF.

In this sample, this clone turned up a few times. CDR3 region: CASSLIGAYEQYF. The DNA of the CDR3 is TGTGCCAGCAGTTTAATAGGGGCTTACGAGCAGTACTTC. The rearrangement joins TRBV27 to TRBJ2-7, with D perhaps TRBD1 (5 bases). V dropped 2 bases and J dropped 4 bases, with 9 bases sitting between them. Per germline, CDR1 MNHEY and CDR2 SMNVEV (reference sequence). The CDR3 spans 13 residues.

The rearrangement uses TRBV10-3 and TRBJ1-2, with D possibly being TRBD1 (5 bases). Germline V gives CDR1 ENHRY, CDR2 SYGVKD. The germline V and J ends were trimmed by 0 bases and 8 bases, with 10 bases remaining between them. This CDR3 region has 13 residues. As DNA, the CDR3 is TGTGCCATCAGTGAGTCAGGGGACCGGGGCTACACCTTC. This encodes CAISESGDRGYTF.

This sequence joins TRBV7-2 and TRBJ2-4; TRBD2 is a possible D gene (6 bases). Trimming took off 2 bases at V and 5 bases at J, with 10 bases between the two ends. Germline V CDR1 and CDR2: SGHTA, FQGNSA. CDR3 length: 14 residues. As DNA, the CDR3 is TGTGCCAGCAGCTTATTCGGGGGACAAAACATTCAGTACTTC. It translates to CASSLFGGQNIQYF.

The chain recombines TRBV4-2 with TRBJ2-1, with D perhaps matching TRBD1 or TRBD2 (6 bases each). Germline assignment: CDR1 LGHNA and CDR2 YNFKEQ. The ends were cut back, 0 bases at V and 5 bases at J, with 17 bases in the middle. The CDR3 contains 17 residues. CDR3 loop: CASSQDLSGARNNEQFF. As DNA, the CDR3 is TGTGCCAGCAGCCAAGATCTCTCGGGGGCAAGGAACAATGAGCAGTTCTTC.

The chain uses TRBV6-5 and TRBJ1-1, with TRBD1 as a possible D gene (6 bases). Trimming took 5 bases from V and 5 from J, leaving 15 bases between them. The germline V gene encodes CDR1 MNHEY and CDR2 SVGAGI. The CDR3 covers 14 residues. CDR3 region: CASSLQDSMTEAFF. For the CDR3, the DNA is TGTGCCAGCAGTCTCCAGGACAGTATGACTGAAGCTTTCTTT.

CDR3 bases: TGTGCCAGCAGCTTACTCCTGCGGGAGCAGTTCTTC. Protein product: CASSLLLREQFF. The chain recombines TRBV7-2 with TRBJ2-1; D remains unclear. This CDR3 has 12 residues. The V end was cut by 2 bases, the J end by 10 bases, with 9 bases between. From germline, CDR1 is SGHTA and CDR2 FQGNSA.

This chain links TRBV5-4 with TRBJ2-3, with D tentatively TRBD1 or TRBD2 (5 bases each). This CDR3 spans 14 amino acids. CDR1 is SGHNT, CDR2 YYREEE, per germline (reference sequence). Trimming took 4 bases from V and 2 from J, leaving 11 bases between them. The chain's CDR3 is CASSPGPFTDTQYF. As DNA, the CDR3 is TGTGCCAGCAGCCCGGGACCTTTCACAGATACGCAGTATTTT.